The 30 T cell receptor beta chains given below trace back to one sample, sequenced in a study of T cell repertoires in cytomegalovirus infection. These receptors' targets are unknown. TCRdb analysed the reads with MiXCR anew, one entry per CDR3 protein. The table shows roughly 730,000 distinct CDR3 sequences, with approximately 33% occurring only once. Specimen: cultured PBMCs, collected from culture after CMV antigen stimulation. All receptors derive from a human donor in good health (CMV status not recorded). Some clones in this sample may be carry-over from other donors' samples.

This clonotype was recorded many times. The chain carries TRBV7-9 and TRBJ2-1; 7 bases map to TRBD2. The CDR3 is 15 amino acids. Germline assignment: CDR1 SEHNR and CDR2 FQNEAQ (reference sequence). After removal of 1 base from V and 3 bases from J, the junction contained 3 bases not matched to a gene. CDR3 sequence (DNA): TGTGCCAGCAGCTTAGATAGCGGGCTCTACAATGAGCAGTTCTTC. Residues: CASSLDSGLYNEQFF.

As concerns this clonotype: The CDR3 carries no conserved terminal phenylalanine or tryptophan, so it likely arises from a read error. This chain uses TRBV12-3 or TRBV12-4 with TRBJ2-1; the D is unclear. This CDR3 is built from 21 residues. V lost 3 bases and J 0 bases, leaving 27 bases between the germline ends. The CDR3 region is CASSFQVITVPSSISYNEQFL. The CDR3 region has the DNA TGTGCCAGCAGTTTTCAGGTCATTACGGTTCCCAGTTCTATCTCCTACAATGAGCAGTTCCTC.

J is TRBJ1-1 and V is TRBV29-1, with TRBD1 identical over 8 bases. CDR1 is SQVTM, CDR2 ANQGSEA, per germline. The CDR3 extends over 14 amino acids. The J segment lost 4 bases and the V segment lost 7 bases, leaving 11 bases of the junction unmatched. The CDR3, as DNA: TGCAGCGACCAGGGGGCGGGGGTGGCCACTGAAGCTTTCTTT. Its protein product is CSDQGAGVATEAFF. Using reference TRBV29-1 and TRBJ1-1 for the parts outside the CDR3, the full variable domain is SAVISQKPSRDICQRGTSLTIQCQVDSQVTMMFWYRQQPGQSLTLIATANQGSEATYESGFVIDKFPISRPNLTFSTLTVSNMSPEDSSIYLCSDQGAGVATEAFFGQGTRLTVV.

The chain links TRBV11-2 to TRBJ2-7; 12 bases line up with TRBD2. In germline, CDR1 is SGHAT, CDR2 FQNNGV. V was pared by 1 base and J by 5 bases, with 6 bases of the junction left unmatched. The length of the CDR3 is 16 residues. DNA for the CDR3: TGTGCCAGCAGCTTAGGGACTAGCGGGAACCGGAACGAGCAGTACTTC. As protein: CASSLGTSGNRNEQYF.

The rearrangement joins TRBV27 to TRBJ1-2; 9 positions match TRBD1. The V and J ends lost 1 base and 8 bases, in that order; junction bases with no gene match: 11. In germline, CDR1 is MNHEY, CDR2 SMNVEV (reference sequence). The CDR3 is 16 residues long. The CDR3 DNA is TGTGCCAGCAGTTTATTCAGGACAGGGGCGGATTACGGCTACACCTTC. This translates into CASSLFRTGADYGYTF.

This chain links TRBV27 with TRBJ2-4; D gene ambiguous. The V gene lost 2 bases and the J gene lost 4 bases, with 12 bases spanning the gap. CDR3 length equals 15 residues. Germline lookup yields CDR1 MNHEY and CDR2 SMNVEV (reference sequence). CDR3: CASSLTARRKNIQYF. The CDR3 DNA is TGTGCCAGCAGTTTAACCGCACGCAGAAAAAACATTCAGTACTTC.

The genes are TRBV20-1 and TRBJ1-5; D not certain. The V gene lost 0 bases and the J gene lost 0 bases, with 9 bases spanning the gap. The CDR3 has 15 residues. CDR1 and CDR2 (germline): DFQATT, SNEGSKA (reference sequence). The DNA of the CDR3 is TGCAGTGCTAGAGATTTTCTAAATAGCAATCAGCCCCAGCATTTT. Its translation is CSARDFLNSNQPQHF.

This clonotype was seen a few times. CDR3 sequence reads: CASSLLGGGARDTQYF. In DNA, the CDR3 is TGTGCCAGCAGCTTATTGGGCGGGGGGGCCAGAGATACGCAGTATTTT. This chain joins TRBV7-2 and TRBJ2-3; 9 positions match TRBD2. Germline V CDR1 and CDR2: SGHTA, FQGNSA. V trimming: 2 bases; J trimming: 5 bases; junction bases outside the gene matches: 8. The CDR3 runs to 16 residues.

CDR3 sequence: CASTDRGQDTEAFF. The CDR3, as DNA: TGTGCCAGCACCGACAGGGGGCAGGACACTGAAGCTTTCTTT. This rearrangement joins TRBV3-1 to TRBJ1-1, with TRBD1 matching 10 bases. The CDR3 sequence is 14 residues long. V lost 7 bases and J lost 3; bases outside the gene matches: 5. CDR1 is LGHDT, CDR2 YNNKEL, per germline (reference sequence).

The chain couples TRBV10-3 to TRBJ2-7; 8 nucleotides match TRBD1. The length of the CDR3 is 16 residues. J lost 2 bases, V lost 4 bases, and 10 bases had no gene match. From germline, CDR1 is ENHRY and CDR2 SYGVKD. The CDR3 sequence is CAISGDRDRPTYEQYF. CDR3 DNA sequence: TGTGCCATCAGTGGGGACCGGGACAGGCCCACCTACGAGCAGTACTTC.

This clonotype was seen a few times. The CDR3 sequence is CASSSIVQGYEQYF. The CDR3 DNA is TGTGCCAGCAGTTCCATTGTTCAGGGTTACGAGCAGTACTTC. The rearrangement uses TRBV6-1 and TRBJ2-7; the D gene is possibly TRBD1 (5 bases). The V end was cut by 5 bases, the J end by 4 bases, with 15 bases between. This CDR3 is 14 amino acids long. The germline gives CDR1 MNHNS, CDR2 SASEGT.

This clonotype was counted many times. The chain links TRBV12-3 or TRBV12-4 to TRBJ2-2, with TRBD2 matching 7 bases. The CDR3 is 15 residues long. Trimming at V came to 6 bases and at J to 7 bases, leaving 11 bases not matched to a gene. CDR3 in amino acids: CASSLAVGHVGELFF. The CDR3 DNA reads as TGTGCCAGCAGCCTAGCGGTCGGACACGTCGGGGAGCTGTTTTTT.

J is TRBJ2-1 and V is TRBV5-1, with 13 positions matching TRBD2. J gave up 9 bases and V 2 bases, and 5 bases lay outside the gene matches. The CDR3 covers 15 residues. Germline-derived CDR1 and CDR2 are SGHRS and YFSETQ. The CDR3 region is CASSLTSGRAREQFF. CDR3 nucleotide sequence: TGCGCCAGCAGCTTAACTAGCGGGAGGGCCCGTGAGCAGTTCTTC. The full variable domain, in which reference TRBV5-1 and TRBJ2-1 provide the parts outside the CDR3, is KAGVTQTPRYLIKTRGQQVTLSCSPISGHRSVSWYQQTPGQGLQFLFEYFSETQRNKGNFPGRFSGRQFSNSRSEMNVSTLELGDSALYLCASSLTSGRAREQFFGPGTRLTVL.

The gene calls are TRBV12-3 or TRBV12-4 and TRBJ2-6; a weak D match, TRBD1 (5 bases). V was shortened by 6 bases and J by 0 bases, with 6 bases between the two germline ends. This CDR3 comprises 14 residues. DNA for the CDR3: TGTGCCAGCAGGACAGTCTCTGGGGCCAACGTCCTGACTTTC. This sequence encodes CASRTVSGANVLTF.

This clonotype appeared once. CDR3 sequence reads: CSAILPGRRNQPQHF. CDR3 in DNA: TGCAGTGCTATTCTCCCGGGACGGCGCAATCAGCCCCAGCATTTT. This sequence joins TRBV20-1 and TRBJ1-5; D might be TRBD1 (5 bases). This CDR3 spans 15 amino acids. Germline V gives CDR1 DFQATT, CDR2 SNEGSKA (reference sequence). The V end was cut by 4 bases, the J end by 2 bases, with 15 bases between.

This sequence joins TRBV3-1 and TRBJ2-5, with TRBD2 matching over 7 bases. Germline V gives CDR1 LGHDT, CDR2 YNNKEL (reference sequence). The CDR3 runs to 15 residues. With 0 bases clipped from V and 1 base from J, the junction kept 2 bases outside the gene matches. The DNA of the CDR3 is TGTGCCAGCAGCCAAGAGGCGGGAGCCCAAGAGACCCAGTACTTC. It specifies CASSQEAGAQETQYF.

This rearrangement joins TRBV14 to TRBJ1-1, with D possibly matching TRBD1 (5 bases). V was cut by 4 bases and J by 9 bases, with 33 bases left in between. The length of the CDR3 is 19 residues. Looked up from germline, CDR1 is SGHDN and CDR2 is FVKESK. CDR3 residues: CASSPRTWGRTPSRTKAFF. CDR3 sequence (DNA): TGTGCCAGCAGCCCCCGCACTTGGGGCAGGACCCCAAGTCGGACTAAAGCTTTCTTT.

This clonotype was detected a few times. The chain recombines TRBV6-5 with TRBJ1-2; D call uncertain. The CDR3 consists of 12 residues. Germline lookup yields CDR1 MNHEY and CDR2 SVGAGI. Trimming removed 6 bases from V and 8 bases from J, with 13 bases in between. CDR3 amino acids: CASRTRQFGYTF. The CDR3 region has the DNA TGTGCCAGCAGGACACGGCAGTTCGGCTACACCTTC.

This chain joins TRBV2 and TRBJ1-2; TRBD1 aligns across 7 bases. The germline gives CDR1 SNHLY, CDR2 FYNNEI. The ends lost 8 bases at V and 0 bases at J; junction bases unmatched: 3. This CDR3 contains 13 residues. The chain's CDR3 is CASGRGPNYGYTF. Here the CDR3 DNA reads TGTGCCAGCGGGAGGGGGCCTAACTATGGCTACACCTTC.

This clonotype was seen only a few times. CDR3: CASSLRLPDYEQYF. The CDR3 DNA sequence: TGTGCCAGCAGCTTAAGACTACCTGACTACGAGCAGTACTTC. The chain couples TRBV7-2 to TRBJ2-7; tentatively, D is TRBD2 (5 bases). The CDR3 is made up of 14 amino acids. Germline CDR1 reads SGHTA; CDR2 reads FQGNSA. The V and J ends lost 2 bases and 3 bases respectively, with 11 bases between them.

This sequence joins TRBV6-2 or TRBV6-3 and TRBJ2-5, with 8 bases matching TRBD1. The CDR3 has 15 amino acids. Germline lookup yields CDR1 MNHEY and CDR2 SVGEGT. The V and J ends lost 5 bases and 3 bases, in that order; junction bases with no gene match: 8. The CDR3 DNA follows: TGTGCCAGCAGTCCTATACAGGGGGTTGAAGAGACCCAGTACTTC. Its translation: CASSPIQGVEETQYF.

The chain is built from TRBV27 and TRBJ1-4; D call uncertain. The CDR3 is made up of 15 amino acids. Trimming shortened V by 2 bases and J by 7 bases, and 14 bases separated the two germline ends. Germline CDR1 is MNHEY and CDR2 is SMNVEV (reference sequence). CDR3 sequence: CASSLASPTSEKLFF. CDR3 nucleotide sequence: TGTGCCAGCAGTTTAGCGTCACCTACTTCTGAAAAACTGTTTTTT.

This clonotype has just a few counts. The chain recombines TRBV20-1 with TRBJ1-1; D perhaps matches TRBD1 (5 bases). Deletions cut 3 bases from V and 2 bases from J, with 13 bases between. The CDR3 is 14 amino acids. The V gene's germline CDR1 is DFQATT and CDR2 SNEGSKA (reference sequence). CDR3 protein: CSASMGRGNTEAFF. The CDR3 DNA sequence: TGCAGTGCTAGTATGGGAAGGGGCAACACTGAAGCTTTCTTT.

Only one count was recorded for this clonotype. The chain combines TRBV28 with TRBJ2-2, with D tentatively TRBD1 or TRBD2 (5 bases each). Between the trimmed V and J ends, which lost 3 bases and 0 bases, there was a span of 11 bases. Germline V CDR1 and CDR2: MDHEN, SYDVKM. The CDR3 extends over 16 amino acids. CDR3 residues: CASSFSRDANTGELFF. The CDR3 DNA reads TGTGCCAGCAGTTTCTCCAGGGACGCGAACACCGGGGAGCTGTTTTTT.

This chain links TRBV12-3 or TRBV12-4 with TRBJ1-1, with a tentative D call TRBD1 (6 bases). V lost 6 bases to trimming and J lost 4 bases, with 12 bases between them. This CDR3 contains 13 residues. The CDR3 sequence is CASSTGLGTEAFF. The CDR3 DNA reads TGTGCCAGCAGCACAGGGCTGGGCACTGAAGCTTTCTTT.

In its sample, this clonotype was seen many times. The chain combines TRBV7-2 with TRBJ1-1; possible D gene TRBD1, 6 bases. This CDR3 has 14 amino acids. Germline V gene data show CDR1 as SGHTA and CDR2 as FQGNSA. V was pared by 5 bases and J by 4 bases, with 14 bases between. CDR3 in amino acids: CASSPGVGATEAFF. The CDR3 DNA is TGTGCCAGCAGCCCAGGAGTGGGGGCCACTGAAGCTTTCTTT. Looking up the rest from reference TRBV7-2 and TRBJ1-1 gives the full variable domain: GAGVSQSPSNKVTEKGKDVELRCDPISGHTALYWYRQSLGQGLEFLIYFQGNSAPDKSGLPSDRFSAERTGGSVSTLTIQRTQQEDSAVYLCASSPGVGATEAFFGQGTRLTVV.

In this sample, this clonotype turned up a few times. This chain connects TRBV7-2 to TRBJ2-5; D is ambiguous. The CDR3 length is 12 residues. CDR1 and CDR2 (germline): SGHTA, FQGNSA. The V gene lost 5 bases and the J gene lost 5 bases, with 9 bases spanning the gap. CDR3 protein: CASSPQKETQYF. For the CDR3, the DNA is TGTGCCAGCAGCCCCCAGAAGGAGACCCAGTACTTC.

This clonotype was found a few times. V is TRBV12-3 or TRBV12-4 and J is TRBJ1-1; the D is unclear. This CDR3 has 14 amino acids. The ends were cut back, 7 bases at V and 0 bases at J, with 12 bases in the middle. In DNA, the CDR3 is TGTGCCAGCACGGACCGGGCGATGAACACTGAAGCTTTCTTT. Its translation is CASTDRAMNTEAFF.

The chain employs TRBV10-3 and TRBJ2-7; a weak D match, TRBD2 (5 bases). The germline V and J ends were trimmed by 3 bases and 3 bases, with 6 bases remaining between them. The germline V gene encodes CDR1 ENHRY and CDR2 SYGVKD. The CDR3 contains 12 residues. This chain's CDR3 is CAISEGSYEQYF. In nucleotides, the CDR3 is TGTGCCATCAGTGAAGGGAGCTACGAGCAGTACTTC.

At least ten counts were recorded for this clonotype. The rearrangement links TRBV7-8 to TRBJ2-5; D gene unclear. Germline V gene lookup returns CDR1 SGHVS and CDR2 FQNEAQ. This CDR3 is 13 amino acids long. The V end lost 3 bases, the J end lost 10 bases, and 15 bases lay between the germline ends. The CDR3 protein is CASSLSPNRDQYF. As DNA, the CDR3 is TGTGCCAGCAGCTTGAGCCCCAACCGAGACCAGTACTTC.